This T cell receptor beta chain was identified in a study of STAT5B mutations in CD4+ large granular lymphocyte leukemia. Overall study context: Healthy donors showed HLA-associated enrichment of the CDR3 'QG' motif. Findings and caveats of the study: Top patient clones used TRBV06 genes more often: 8/27 versus 2/35 in controls.

To note about this clone: The antigen is undetermined.

This CDR3 is built from 15 residues. The J segment lost 7 bases and the V segment lost 5 bases, leaving 10 bases of the junction unmatched. Germline V lookup: CDR1 MNHEY, CDR2 SVGAGI. Control samples were healthy donors' buffy coats. This was a survey-level run. Assay used: immunoSEQ multiplex PCR; TCRdb lists only in-frame clones, some missing. The repertoire holds around 21,000 clones, 70% to 85% seen once, with less than 4.5% in the top ten. The sequenced sample was CD4+ T cells from blood buffy coats. The V and J genes are TRBV6-5 and TRBJ1-5; 8 bases agree with TRBD1. The TCR comes from a human donor in good health. The CDR3 nucleotides are TGTGCCAGCAGTAACCAACAGGGGGTCGGGCAGCCCCAGCATTTT. Amino acid sequence: CASSNQQGVGQPQHF.